The 11 T cell receptor beta chains below come from one sample, sequenced in a study of blood T cell repertoires in COVID-19. Clones were read by immunoSEQ multiplex PCR, and TCRdb kept only the in-frame ones, dropping some. The sample carries roughly 140,000 clones, around four fifths recorded once. The specimen sequenced was PBMCs or T cells enriched from blood (not recorded which). These receptor sequences come from a middle-aged woman who had recovered from COVID-19.

The chain uses TRBV13 and TRBJ2-1; 11 nucleotides agree with TRBD2. Germline CDR1 reads PRHDT; CDR2 reads FYEKMQ (reference sequence). With V trimmed by 4 bases and J by 6 bases, 8 bases remained unmatched. CDR3 length: 16 residues. This chain's CDR3 is CASSSFSGGAGNEQFF. CDR3 DNA sequence: TGTGCCAGCAGCTCATTTAGCGGGGGGGCGGGCAATGAGCAGTTCTTC.

The chain combines TRBV6-6 with TRBJ1-5; D possibly corresponds to TRBD1 (6 bases). Deletions cut 7 bases from V and 6 bases from J, with 16 bases between. The CDR3 contains 14 residues. CDR1 is MNHNY, CDR2 SVGAGI, per germline (reference sequence). The DNA of the CDR3 is TGTGCCAGCAACCCCAGGGGTTGGAGTCAGCCCCAGCATTTT. Amino acids: CASNPRGWSQPQHF.

The chain combines TRBV25-1 with TRBJ1-5; D not resolved. CDR1 and CDR2 from the germline V gene are MGHDK and SYGVNS. Trimming shortened V by 4 bases and J by 6 bases, and 10 bases separated the two germline ends. The length of the CDR3 is 13 residues. The CDR3 nucleotides read TGTGCCAGCAGTGGGTGGGCTGGTCAGCCCCAGCATTTT. It codes for CASSGWAGQPQHF.

V and J are TRBV3-1 (or the pseudogene TRBV3-2) and TRBJ1-2; D might be TRBD1 (6 bases). CDR1 is LGHDT and CDR2 is YNNKEL in the germline V gene (reference sequence). There are 13 residues in the CDR3. Trimming removed 4 bases at V and 1 base at J, with 7 bases between. The CDR3, as DNA: TGTGCCAGCAGCCTGGACAGTAACTATGGCTACACCTTC. Its protein is CASSLDSNYGYTF.

The chain is built from TRBV15 and TRBJ2-2; 7 bases agree with TRBD1. CDR3 length: 16 amino acids. V shed 3 bases and J 4 bases; nucleotides not matched to a gene: 8. Per the germline V gene, CDR1 is LNHNV and CDR2 is YYDKDF (reference sequence). In nucleotides, the CDR3 is TGTGCCACCAGCAGCGGGGCAGGGGGAAGCACCGGGGAGCTGTTTTTT. Its protein is CATSSGAGGSTGELFF.

The CDR3 sequence: CAITPRGNRVMSPLHF. CDR3 DNA: TGTGCCATCACCCCCAGAGGGAACAGGGTGATGTCACCCCTCCACTTT. The chain links TRBV10-3 to TRBJ1-6; D possibly corresponds to TRBD1 (6 bases). Germline CDR1 ENHRY, CDR2 SYGVKD. The CDR3 loop spans 16 amino acids. With 7 bases removed from V and 10 bases from J, the gap between germline ends came to 23 bases.

This sequence joins TRBV30 and TRBJ2-3; 10 positions match TRBD2. CDR1 and CDR2 (germline): GTSNPN, SVGIG (reference sequence). CDR3 length: 16 amino acids. The junction had 7 bases not matched to a gene; V was cut back by 0 bases and J by 4 bases. The CDR3 DNA reads TGTGCCTGGAGTGTACAAGCGGGGGGGCCGGCAGATACGCAGTATTTT. Translation: CAWSVQAGGPADTQYF.

This chain joins TRBV13 and TRBJ2-1, with D hard to call. V lost 5 bases, J lost 0 bases, and 26 bases lay in between. This CDR3 has 20 amino acids. Germline CDR1 is PRHDT and CDR2 is FYEKMQ (reference sequence). The CDR3 nucleotides are TGTGCCAGCAGCCCAACCATGGGCCCCGTAATTCGAAGCTCCTACAATGAGCAGTTCTTC. It translates to CASSPTMGPVIRSSYNEQFF.

This rearrangement joins TRBV29-1 to TRBJ2-1; D perhaps matches TRBD2 (6 bases). V gave up 6 bases and J gave up 3 bases, with 15 bases separating them. Germline V gene lookup returns CDR1 SQVTM and CDR2 ANQGSEA. The CDR3 extends over 14 amino acids. In nucleotides, the CDR3 is TGCAGCGTAGATAAAGGACTAATCTACAATGAGCAGTTCTTC. Translation gives CSVDKGLIYNEQFF.

This chain uses TRBV5-1 with TRBJ2-7; the D gene is possibly TRBD1 (7 bases). Germline CDR1 and CDR2: SGHRS and YFSETQ. V dropped 4 bases and J dropped 2 bases, with 16 bases sitting between them. The CDR3 is made up of 15 amino acids. DNA of the CDR3: TGCGCCAGCAGCCCCCAGGGGGGCGCGACCTACGAGCAGTACTTC. This encodes CASSPQGGATYEQYF.

The rearrangement uses TRBV12-3 or TRBV12-4 and TRBJ1-1; D perhaps matches TRBD1 (6 bases). V lost 6 bases and J 4 bases, leaving 12 bases between the germline ends. This CDR3 comprises 13 residues. The CDR3 sequence is CASREGGSTEAFF. The CDR3 region has the DNA TGTGCCAGCAGGGAAGGGGGTTCCACTGAAGCTTTCTTT.